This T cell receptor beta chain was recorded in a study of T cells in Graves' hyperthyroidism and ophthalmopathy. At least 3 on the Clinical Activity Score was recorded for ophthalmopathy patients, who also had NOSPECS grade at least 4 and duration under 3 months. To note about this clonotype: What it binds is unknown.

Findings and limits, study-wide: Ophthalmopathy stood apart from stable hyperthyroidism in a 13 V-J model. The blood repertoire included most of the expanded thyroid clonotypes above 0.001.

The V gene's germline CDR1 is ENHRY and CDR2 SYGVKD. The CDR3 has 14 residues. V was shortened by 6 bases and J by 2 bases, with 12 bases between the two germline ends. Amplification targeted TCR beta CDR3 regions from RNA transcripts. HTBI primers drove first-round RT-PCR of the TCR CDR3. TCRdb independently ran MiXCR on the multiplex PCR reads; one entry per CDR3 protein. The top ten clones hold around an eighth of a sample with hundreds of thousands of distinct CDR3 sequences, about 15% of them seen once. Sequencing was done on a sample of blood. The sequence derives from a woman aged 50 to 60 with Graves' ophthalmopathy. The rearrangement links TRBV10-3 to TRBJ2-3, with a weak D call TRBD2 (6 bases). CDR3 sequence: CAISSGRTTDTQYF. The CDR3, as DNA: TGTGCCATCAGCTCCGGGAGAACCACAGATACGCAGTATTTT.